These T cell receptor beta chains were read from a single sample in a study of blood T cell repertoires in COVID-19. Here immunoSEQ multiplex PCR was the method, and the copy in TCRdb shows in-frame clones only, minus some. The sample yields about 250,000 clones, around 85% seen once. The sample comprised peripheral blood. These receptors all stem from a woman in her 40s with active or convalescent COVID-19. The CDR3 runs from the conserved cysteine through the conserved F or W. A D gene is named only where the DNA matches it firmly. The listing skips clone size in some rows; elsewhere it reads once, few, many or a size class.

v_gene	j_gene	len	d_gene	abundance	CDR3aa	CDR3nt
TRBV19	TRBJ1-2	16	TRBD1	-	CASSSGWTGENYGYTF	TGTGCCAGTAGTAGCGGATGGACAGGGGAGAACTATGGCTACACCTTC
TRBV12-3/TRBV12-4	TRBJ2-1	13	TRBD1	-	CASSLQGSGEQFF	TGTGCCAGCAGCCTACAGGGGTCAGGGGAGCAGTTCTTC
TRBV28	TRBJ1-5	15	TRBD1	-	CASSSDRVSNQPQHF	TGTGCCAGCAGCAGCGACAGGGTTAGCAATCAGCCCCAGCATTTT
TRBV3-1/TRBV3-2	TRBJ2-3	15	TRBD2	-	CASRRSGGRTDTQYF	TGTGCCAGCAGACGCTCGGGGGGACGCACAGATACGCAGTATTTT
TRBV12-5	TRBJ1-3	19	-	-	CASGLVREGRGVPGNTIYF	TGTGCTAGTGGTTTGGTAAGGGAAGGCAGGGGCGTTCCTGGAAACACCATATATTTT
TRBV5-1	TRBJ1-3	16	-	-	CASSWTDSSSGNTIYF	TGCGCCAGCAGCTGGACGGACAGTAGCTCTGGAAACACCATATATTTT
TRBV5-4	TRBJ1-2	16	TRBD1	-	CASSRDSRSSGDGYTF	TGTGCCAGCAGCCGGGACAGTCGCTCATCGGGGGATGGCTACACCTTC
TRBV2	TRBJ2-3	16	TRBD2	once	CASRDDSGGGTDTQYF	TGTGCCAGCAGGGACGATTCGGGGGGTGGGACAGATACGCAGTATTTT
TRBV29-1	TRBJ1-2	14	-	-	CSVTEYGRDYGYTF	TGCAGCGTTACCGAATACGGCAGGGACTATGGCTACACCTTC
TRBV19	TRBJ2-2	15	-	-	CASSMRDSPTGELFF	TGTGCCAGTAGTATGCGGGACAGCCCCACCGGGGAGCTGTTTTTT
TRBV12-3/TRBV12-4	TRBJ1-5	12	-	many	CASSFRGQPQHF	TGTGCCAGCAGTTTTCGGGGGCAGCCCCAGCATTTT
TRBV7-2	TRBJ2-2	14	-	-	CASSWGQGSGELFF	TGTGCCAGCAGCTGGGGGCAGGGGTCCGGGGAGCTGTTTTTT
TRBV3-1/TRBV3-2	TRBJ2-1	19	TRBD2	-	CASSRRAARLASGGNEQFF	TGTGCCAGCAGCCGAAGGGCGGCGCGTCTGGCTAGCGGGGGGAATGAGCAGTTCTTC
TRBV5-5	TRBJ2-1	14	-	-	CASSYPGVYNEQFF	TGTGCCAGCAGCTACCCGGGGGTCTACAATGAGCAGTTCTTC
TRBV7-2	TRBJ1-2	13	-	-	CASSLAREDGYTF	TGTGCCAGCAGCTTAGCCCGGGAGGATGGCTACACCTTC
TRBV9	TRBJ1-5	15	TRBD1	-	CASSLGTDWDQPQHF	TGTGCCAGCAGCCTTGGGACAGACTGGGATCAGCCCCAGCATTTT
TRBV5-1	TRBJ1-1	14	-	-	CASSLDFGQSEAFF	TGCGCCAGCAGCTTAGACTTTGGACAGAGTGAAGCTTTCTTT
TRBV7-2	TRBJ2-1	13	-	-	CASSFTREAEQFF	TGTGCCAGCAGCTTTACTAGGGAGGCTGAGCAGTTCTTC
TRBV10-3	TRBJ2-1	13	TRBD2	-	CAIRGTSLDEQFF	TGTGCCATCAGGGGGACTAGCTTAGATGAGCAGTTCTTC
TRBV27	TRBJ1-6	15	TRBD1	-	CASSLRDRNNSPLHF	TGTGCCAGCAGTTTGAGGGACAGAAATAATTCACCCCTCCACTTT
TRBV6-5	TRBJ1-2	11	-	-	CASSYRGGYTF	TGTGCCAGCAGTTACAGGGGCGGCTACACCTTC
TRBV6-4	TRBJ2-1	14	TRBD2	many	CASSDSGGKNEQFF	TGTGCCAGCAGTGATAGCGGGGGGAAAAATGAGCAGTTCTTC
TRBV18	TRBJ1-2	13	-	-	CASSPGGEGGYTF	TGTGCCAGCTCACCGGGAGGGGAAGGAGGCTACACCTTC
TRBV5-4	TRBJ1-2	14	-	-	CASSLGMGGYGYTF	TGTGCCAGCAGCCTTGGTATGGGAGGCTATGGCTACACCTTC
TRBV7-9	TRBJ1-1	15	-	-	CASSSRQAYETEAFF	TGTGCCAGCAGCTCACGACAGGCCTATGAGACTGAAGCTTTCTTT
TRBV10-3	TRBJ1-6	17	-	-	CAISAAGGASNNSPLHF	TGTGCCATCAGTGCCGCCGGGGGAGCGAGTAATAATTCACCCCTCCACTTT
TRBV14	TRBJ1-2	15	-	-	CASSQARGQLYGYTF	TGTGCCAGCAGCCAAGCGAGAGGACAGCTCTATGGCTACACCTTC
TRBV6-5	TRBJ2-2	14	-	-	CASRNGGVSGELFF	TGTGCCAGCAGGAACGGTGGTGTGTCCGGGGAGCTGTTTTTT
TRBV28	TRBJ1-4	13	TRBD1	-	CASSFHRGEKLFF	TGTGCCAGCAGTTTTCACAGGGGGGAAAAACTGTTTTTT
TRBV5-1	TRBJ2-3	14	-	-	CASSFSLSTDTQYF	TGCGCCAGCAGCTTTTCCCTTAGCACAGATACGCAGTATTTT
TRBV28	TRBJ1-1	14	TRBD1	-	CASSPGGMNTEAFF	TGTGCCAGCAGTCCAGGGGGGATGAACACTGAAGCTTTCTTT
TRBV10-3	TRBJ1-4	15	-	-	CAISESGGLGEKLFF	TGTGCCATCAGTGAGTCGGGGGGGCTTGGTGAAAAACTGTTTTTT
TRBV7-2	TRBJ1-4	12	-	-	CASSLFSQKLFF	TGTGCCAGCAGCTTATTCTCTCAAAAACTGTTTTTT
TRBV11-2	TRBJ1-2	15	-	few	CASSSYKKGVVGYTF	TGTGCCAGCAGCTCATATAAAAAGGGAGTCGTCGGCTACACCTTC
TRBV7-3	TRBJ1-1	13	-	-	CASSQGTALEAFF	TGTGCCAGCAGCCAAGGGACTGCTCTGGAAGCTTTCTTT
TRBV19	TRBJ1-5	14	TRBD1	-	CASSIRQGYQPQHF	TGTGCCAGTAGTATAAGACAGGGCTATCAGCCCCAGCATTTT
TRBV6-6	TRBJ2-5	15	-	-	CASSFQRLGGETQYF	TGTGCCAGCAGTTTCCAACGATTGGGGGGAGAGACCCAGTACTTC
TRBV19	TRBJ1-4	14	-	-	CASSIGRADEKLFF	TGTGCCAGTAGTATCGGCAGGGCGGATGAAAAACTGTTTTTT
TRBV12-2	TRBJ1-6	14	-	-	CASREDPANSPLHF	TGTGCAAGTCGCGAGGATCCTGCGAATTCACCCCTCCACTTT
TRBV9	TRBJ1-4	15	TRBD1	-	CASSVTGTGVEKLFF	TGTGCCAGCAGCGTCACCGGGACAGGCGTAGAAAAACTGTTTTTT
TRBV28	TRBJ2-1	17	-	once	CASSLSQGLKFYNEQFF	TGTGCCAGCAGTTTATCTCAGGGGCTAAAATTCTACAATGAGCAGTTCTTC
TRBV29-1	TRBJ1-2	13	-	-	CSVDPQGNYGYTF	TGCAGCGTTGATCCCCAGGGTAACTATGGCTACACCTTC
TRBV11-3	TRBJ1-1	15	TRBD1	-	CASSESSRGDTEAFF	TGTGCCAGCAGCGAATCTTCCAGGGGGGACACTGAAGCTTTCTTT
TRBV2	TRBJ1-1	13	TRBD1	-	CASGTGLNTEAFF	TGTGCCAGCGGGACAGGATTGAACACTGAAGCTTTCTTT
TRBV24-1	TRBJ1-4	16	TRBD1	once	CATSDSQGGGGEKLFF	TGTGCCACCAGTGACTCCCAGGGGGGCGGTGGAGAAAAACTGTTTTTT
TRBV18	TRBJ1-2	14	TRBD1	-	CASSRSGTGNGYTF	TGTGCCAGCTCACGCTCCGGGACAGGGAATGGCTACACCTTC
TRBV5-1	TRBJ2-7	15	TRBD1	-	CASSWAGTGDGEQYF	TGCGCCAGCAGCTGGGCCGGGACAGGGGACGGCGAGCAGTACTTC
TRBV28	TRBJ2-3	17	TRBD2	-	CASSWGSSGETTDTQYF	TGTGCCAGCAGTTGGGGATCTAGCGGGGAAACCACAGATACGCAGTATTTT
TRBV7-2	TRBJ1-2	15	TRBD1	-	CASSLTTGLNYGYTF	TGTGCCAGCAGCTTAACGACAGGGTTAAACTATGGCTACACCTTC
TRBV12-3/TRBV12-4	TRBJ2-5	13	-	-	CASSSAGAGTQYF	TGTGCCAGCAGTTCGGCAGGCGCAGGGACCCAGTACTTC
TRBV6-5	TRBJ2-5	15	-	-	CASSRQGTTQETQYF	TGTGCCAGCAGTAGACAAGGGACAACTCAAGAGACCCAGTACTTC
TRBV28	TRBJ1-4	19	TRBD1	-	CASSPPTRGRRLNNEKLFF	TGTGCCAGCAGTCCCCCGACCAGGGGGCGAAGGCTTAATAATGAAAAACTGTTTTTT
TRBV5-1	TRBJ1-1	14	-	-	CASSSLGLGSEAFF	TGCGCCAGCAGCTCCCTCGGGCTAGGGAGTGAAGCTTTCTTT
TRBV9	TRBJ1-2	13	TRBD1	-	CASSVTGGSGYTF	TGTGCCAGCAGCGTAACAGGGGGAAGTGGCTACACCTTC
TRBV20-1	TRBJ1-2	15	-	once	CSASLGLTANYGYTF	TGCAGTGCTAGTCTCGGTCTTACAGCTAACTATGGCTACACCTTC